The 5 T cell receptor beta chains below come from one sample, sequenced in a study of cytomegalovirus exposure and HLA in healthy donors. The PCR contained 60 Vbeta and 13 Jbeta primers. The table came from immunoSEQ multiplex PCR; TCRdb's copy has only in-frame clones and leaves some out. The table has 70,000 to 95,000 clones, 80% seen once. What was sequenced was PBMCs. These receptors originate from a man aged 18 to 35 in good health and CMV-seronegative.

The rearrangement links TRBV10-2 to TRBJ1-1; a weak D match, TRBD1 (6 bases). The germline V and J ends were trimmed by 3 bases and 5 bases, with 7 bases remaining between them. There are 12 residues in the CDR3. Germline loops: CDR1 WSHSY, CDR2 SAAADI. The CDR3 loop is CASSDRGTEAFF. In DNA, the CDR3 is TGCGCCAGCAGTGATAGGGGGACTGAAGCTTTCTTT.

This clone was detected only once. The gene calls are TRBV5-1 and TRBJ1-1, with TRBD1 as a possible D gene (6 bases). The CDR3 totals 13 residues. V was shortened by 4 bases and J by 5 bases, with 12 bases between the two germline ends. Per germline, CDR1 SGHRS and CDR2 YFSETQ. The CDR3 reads CASSPSGATEAFF. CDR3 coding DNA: TGCGCCAGCAGCCCATCAGGGGCGACTGAAGCTTTCTTT.

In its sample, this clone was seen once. CDR3 in DNA: TGTGCCATCAGAGAGGGTCGGGGGGCATTTGAAAAACTGTTTTTT. Amino acid sequence: CAIREGRGAFEKLFF. The rearrangement joins TRBV10-3 to TRBJ1-4, with D tentatively TRBD1 (6 bases). This CDR3 has 15 residues. Per germline, CDR1 ENHRY and CDR2 SYGVKD. Between the trimmed V and J ends, which lost 6 bases and 7 bases, there was a span of 18 bases.

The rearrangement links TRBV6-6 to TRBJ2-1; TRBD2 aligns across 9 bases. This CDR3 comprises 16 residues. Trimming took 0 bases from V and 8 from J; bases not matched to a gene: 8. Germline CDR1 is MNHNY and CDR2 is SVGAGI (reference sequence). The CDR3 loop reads CASSYSYAGGLDEQFF. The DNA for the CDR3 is TGTGCCAGCAGTTACTCGTATGCGGGGGGGCTCGATGAGCAGTTCTTC.

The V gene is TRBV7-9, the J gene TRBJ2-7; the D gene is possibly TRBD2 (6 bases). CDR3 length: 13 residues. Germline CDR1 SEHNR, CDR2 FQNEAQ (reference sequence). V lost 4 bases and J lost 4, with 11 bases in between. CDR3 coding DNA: TGTGCCAGCAGCTCGGGACTGGCATACGAGCAGTACTTC. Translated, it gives CASSSGLAYEQYF.